Each of the 10 T cell receptor beta chains below was sequenced from the same sample in a study of T cell responses to AZD1222 COVID-19 vaccine. Some clones are missing from TCRdb's copy, which holds only in-frame ones; the method was immunoSEQ multiplex PCR. The sample has around 150,000 clones, 92% seen once; the top ten hold 1% to 1.4%. The source material was peripheral blood, sampled 28 days after the second AZD1222 dose. These receptors originate from an adult who received the AZD1222 COVID-19 vaccine.

J is TRBJ1-2 and V is TRBV9; no firm D call. Between the trimmed V and J ends, which lost 4 bases and 2 bases, there was a span of 15 bases. CDR1 and CDR2 (germline): SGDLS, YYNGEE. The CDR3 covers 15 residues. The CDR3 protein is CASSLTPAANYGYTF. In nucleotides, the CDR3 is TGTGCCAGCAGCTTAACCCCAGCGGCGAACTATGGCTACACCTTC. Using reference TRBV9 and TRBJ1-2 for the parts outside the CDR3, the full variable domain is DSGVTQTPKHLITATGQRVTLRCSPRSGDLSVYWYQQSLDQGLQFLIQYYNGEERAKGNILERFSAQQFPDLHSELNLSSLELGDSALYFCASSLTPAANYGYTFGSGTRLTVV.

The gene calls are TRBV2 and TRBJ2-5; 8 bases match TRBD2. V lost 5 bases and J lost 6; bases outside the gene matches: 14. The CDR3 sequence is 16 residues long. The germline CDR1 and CDR2 sequences are SNHLY and FYNNEI. The CDR3 coding sequence is TGTGCCAGCAGTTCCTCTGCGGGGGGTTACTCTAAGACCCAGTACTTC. This encodes CASSSSAGGYSKTQYF. Drawing the rest from reference TRBV2 and TRBJ2-5, the complete variable domain is EPEVTQTPSHQVTQMGQEVILRCVPISNHLYFYWYRQILGQKVEFLVSFYNNEISEKSEIFDDQFSVERPDGSNFTLKIRSTKLEDSAMYFCASSSSAGGYSKTQYFGPGTRLLVL.

The J gene is TRBJ2-7, the V gene TRBV7-6; 9 bases agree with TRBD2. This CDR3 is 15 amino acids long. Looked up from germline, CDR1 is SGHVS and CDR2 is FNYEAQ. Unmatched junction bases numbered 3, after V lost 1 base and J lost 2 bases. CDR3 in amino acids: CASSLGLAETYEQYF. The CDR3 DNA reads as TGTGCCAGCAGCTTAGGACTAGCGGAGACCTACGAGCAGTACTTC.

This clone was counted between two and nine times. The chain links TRBV3-1 (or the pseudogene TRBV3-2) to TRBJ2-1; the D is unclear. CDR3 length: 14 residues. Trimming removed 3 bases from V and 1 base from J, with 7 bases in between. The germline CDR1 and CDR2 sequences are LGHDT and YNNKEL (reference sequence). The CDR3 region has the DNA TGTGCCAGCAGCCACCGAAATTCCTACAATGAGCAGTTCTTC. This codes for CASSHRNSYNEQFF.

The chain recombines TRBV5-8 with TRBJ2-1; 14 positions agree with TRBD2. Germline V gene sequence: CDR1 SGHTS, CDR2 YDEGEE. The CDR3 runs to 18 residues. J lost 5 bases, V lost 5 bases, and 12 bases had no gene match. The CDR3 sequence: CASRPIRTSGGRDNEQFF. CDR3 nucleotides: TGTGCCAGCAGACCCATTAGGACTAGCGGGGGGAGGGACAATGAGCAGTTCTTC.

The chain links TRBV5-1 to TRBJ1-1, with D uncertain. V lost 0 bases to trimming and J lost 4 bases, with 10 bases between them. Germline V gene sequence: CDR1 SGHRS, CDR2 YFSETQ. The length of the CDR3 is 14 residues. The CDR3 region is CASSLVTPTTEAFF. CDR3 coding DNA: TGCGCCAGCAGCTTGGTGACCCCGACCACTGAAGCTTTCTTT.

The chain has TRBV6-5 and TRBJ1-2; TRBD1 might be the D (5 bases). Trimming left V 2 bases short and J 3 bases short, with 7 bases between. This CDR3 comprises 13 residues. Germline V gene data show CDR1 as MNHEY and CDR2 as SVGAGI. The CDR3 DNA reads as TGTGCCAGCAGTTACGGGGCTTACTATGGCTACACCTTC. Translation: CASSYGAYYGYTF.

The rearrangement links TRBV9 to TRBJ2-3; D remains ambiguous. CDR1 and CDR2 from the germline V gene are SGDLS and YYNGEE. The V gene lost 2 bases and the J gene lost 5 bases, with 15 bases spanning the gap. CDR3 length: 15 amino acids. For the CDR3, the DNA is TGTGCCAGCAGCGTCTTGGAAGGAAAGAGAGATACGCAGTATTTT. This codes for CASSVLEGKRDTQYF.

The V and J genes are TRBV19 and TRBJ2-7, with unresolved D. Germline values: CDR1 LNHDA, CDR2 SQIVND (reference sequence). V was shortened by 0 bases and J by 4 bases, with 7 bases between the two germline ends. The CDR3 spans 13 residues. In nucleotides, the CDR3 is TGTGCCAGTAGTATAGACAGACTGTACGAGCAGTACTTC. This sequence encodes CASSIDRLYEQYF.

The chain employs TRBV11-2 and TRBJ2-7; a weak D match, TRBD2 (5 bases). This CDR3 has 12 residues. Germline V CDR1 and CDR2: SGHAT, FQNNGV. The V gene lost 1 base and the J gene lost 4 bases, with 5 bases spanning the gap. Here the CDR3 DNA reads TGTGCCAGCAGCTTAGGGACTTACGAGCAGTACTTC. This gives the protein CASSLGTYEQYF.